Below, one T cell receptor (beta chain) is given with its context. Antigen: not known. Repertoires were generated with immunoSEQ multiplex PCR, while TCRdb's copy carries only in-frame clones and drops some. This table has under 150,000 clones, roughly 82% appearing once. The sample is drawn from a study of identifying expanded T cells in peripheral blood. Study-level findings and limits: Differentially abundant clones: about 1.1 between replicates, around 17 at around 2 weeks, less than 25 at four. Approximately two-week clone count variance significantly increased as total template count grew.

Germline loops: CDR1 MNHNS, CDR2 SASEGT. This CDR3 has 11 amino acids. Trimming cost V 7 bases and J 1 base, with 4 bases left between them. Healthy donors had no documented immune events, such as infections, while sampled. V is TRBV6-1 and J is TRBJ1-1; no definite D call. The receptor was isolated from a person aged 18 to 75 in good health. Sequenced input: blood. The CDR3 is CASIWNTEAFF. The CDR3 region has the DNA TGTGCCAGCATTTGGAACACTGAAGCTTTCTTT.